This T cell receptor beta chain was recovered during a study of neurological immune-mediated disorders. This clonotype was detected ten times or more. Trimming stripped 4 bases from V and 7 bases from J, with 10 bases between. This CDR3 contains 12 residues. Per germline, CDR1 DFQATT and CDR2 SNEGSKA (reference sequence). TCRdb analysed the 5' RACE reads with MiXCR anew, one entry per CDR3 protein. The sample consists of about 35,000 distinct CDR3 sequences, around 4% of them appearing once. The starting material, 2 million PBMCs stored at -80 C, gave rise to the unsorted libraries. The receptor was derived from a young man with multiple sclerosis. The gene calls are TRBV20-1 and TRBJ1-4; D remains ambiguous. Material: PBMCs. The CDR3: CSATLEGEKLFF. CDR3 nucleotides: TGCAGTGCTACCCTCGAGGGTGAAAAACTGTTTTTT.